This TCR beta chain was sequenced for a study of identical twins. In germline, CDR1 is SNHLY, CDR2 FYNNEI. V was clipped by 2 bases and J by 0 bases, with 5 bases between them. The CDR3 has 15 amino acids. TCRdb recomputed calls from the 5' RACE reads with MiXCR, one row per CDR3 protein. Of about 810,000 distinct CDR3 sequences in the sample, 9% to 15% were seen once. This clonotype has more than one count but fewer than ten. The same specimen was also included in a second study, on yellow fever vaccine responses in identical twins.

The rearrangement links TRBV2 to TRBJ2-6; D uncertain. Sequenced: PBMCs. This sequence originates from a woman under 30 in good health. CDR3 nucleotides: TGTGCCAGCAGTGAAATGGTCTCTGGGGCCAACGTCCTGACTTTC. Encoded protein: CASSEMVSGANVLTF.